The 23 T cell receptor beta chains listed next were all sequenced from one sample in a study of technical replicates of blood from several donors. TCRdb keeps only in-frame clones here, not all; method: immunoSEQ multiplex PCR. The table records roughly 87,000 clones, 90% to 95% of them present only once. The sample comprised T cells isolated from PBMCs. These receptors all stem from a human donor in good health.

The chain employs TRBV5-4 and TRBJ1-1, with D hard to call. Germline CDR1 and CDR2: SGHNT and YYREEE (reference sequence). Trimming pared 1 base from V and 8 bases from J, leaving 12 bases between. CDR3 length: 13 residues. CDR3 amino acids: CASSLLFSQEAFF. In DNA, the CDR3 is TGTGCCAGCAGCTTGCTTTTTTCACAAGAAGCTTTCTTT.

The genes are TRBV10-1 and TRBJ2-1; 8 bases agree with TRBD2. The V and J ends lost 0 bases and 3 bases, in that order; junction bases with no gene match: 13. The CDR3 totals 19 residues. The germline V gene encodes CDR1 WNHNN and CDR2 SYGVQD (reference sequence). The CDR3 DNA reads TGCGCCAGCAGTGAGTCGAAAGCGGGGGCCGAAATAAACTACAATGAGCAGTTCTTC. As protein: CASSESKAGAEINYNEQFF.

The chain employs TRBV19 and TRBJ1-5; TRBD1 is a possible D gene (5 bases). The CDR3 spans 13 residues. Germline CDR1 and CDR2: LNHDA and SQIVND (reference sequence). The V end was cut by 7 bases, the J end by 5 bases, with 12 bases between. CDR3 protein: CASKGQGYQPQHF. The CDR3 DNA sequence: TGTGCCAGTAAAGGGCAGGGTTATCAGCCCCAGCATTTT.

In DNA, the CDR3 is TGTGCCAGCAGCAGTCAAATAGCGGGGGGACTCTACAATGAGCAGTTCTTC. Its translation: CASSSQIAGGLYNEQFF. The chain links TRBV7-3 to TRBJ2-1, with 10 bases identical to TRBD2. CDR3 length: 17 residues. The V gene's germline CDR1 is SGHTA and CDR2 FQGTGA. Unmatched junction bases numbered 10, after V lost 5 bases and J lost 3 bases.

This clone was counted a single time. The chain joins TRBV19 to TRBJ1-2; D is possibly TRBD1 (6 bases). Trimming shortened V by 4 bases and J by 8 bases, and 11 bases separated the two germline ends. Germline V gene lookup returns CDR1 LNHDA and CDR2 SQIVND (reference sequence). The CDR3 sequence is 12 residues long. CDR3 residues: CASSNTGYGYTF. The CDR3, as DNA: TGTGCCAGTAGTAACACAGGGTACGGCTACACCTTC. The complete variable domain, with remaining parts taken from reference TRBV19 and TRBJ1-2, reads DGGITQSPKYLFRKEGQNVTLSCEQNLNHDAMYWYRQDPGQGLRLIYYSQIVNDFQKGDIAEGYSVSREKKESFPLTVTSAQKNPTAFYLCASSNTGYGYTFGSGTRLTVV.

The gene calls are TRBV19 and TRBJ2-1; 8 bases map to TRBD2. The V and J ends lost 3 bases and 4 bases, in that order; junction bases with no gene match: 20. In germline, CDR1 is LNHDA, CDR2 SQIVND (reference sequence). There are 20 residues in the CDR3. CDR3 coding DNA: TGTGCCAGTAGTATGAAAGGGGGACGGTCACTAGCGGCGAGTTACAATGAGCAGTTCTTC. The encoded protein is CASSMKGGRSLAASYNEQFF.

This rearrangement joins TRBV11-2 to TRBJ1-3; no clear D gene. The V and J ends lost 3 bases and 0 bases respectively, with 12 bases between them. The CDR3 length is 16 residues. CDR1 and CDR2 from the germline V gene are SGHAT and FQNNGV. The CDR3 sequence: CASSFFGLSSGNTIYF. The CDR3 DNA is TGTGCCAGCAGCTTTTTTGGCCTCAGCTCTGGAAACACCATATATTTT.

The chain has TRBV28 and TRBJ1-5; D is uncertain. Germline loops: CDR1 MDHEN, CDR2 SYDVKM. This CDR3 contains 14 residues. The germline V and J ends were trimmed by 5 bases and 5 bases, with 13 bases remaining between them. The CDR3 region has the DNA TGTGCCAGCAGTCCCCCAGATCCCGATCAGCCCCAGCATTTT. Translated, it gives CASSPPDPDQPQHF. The full variable domain, in which reference TRBV28 and TRBJ1-5 provide the parts outside the CDR3, is DVKVTQSSRYLVKRTGEKVFLECVQDMDHENMFWYRQDPGLGLRLIYFSYDVKMKEKGDIPEGYSVSREKKERFSLILESASTNQTSMYLCASSPPDPDQPQHFGDGTRLSIL.

The genes are TRBV19 and TRBJ2-5; D unclear. CDR3 length: 15 amino acids. Germline V gene data show CDR1 as LNHDA and CDR2 as SQIVND (reference sequence). Deletions cut 6 bases from V and 0 bases from J, with 14 bases between. CDR3 residues: CASRITSKYQETQYF. The CDR3 region has the DNA TGTGCCAGTAGAATAACTTCTAAGTACCAAGAGACCCAGTACTTC.

The gene calls are TRBV7-9 and TRBJ2-7; 11 bases are shared with TRBD2. Per germline, CDR1 SEHNR and CDR2 FQNEAQ (reference sequence). V shed 7 bases and J 2 bases; nucleotides not matched to a gene: 10. This CDR3 has 16 residues. CDR3 coding DNA: TGTGCCAGCAACCCCCATAGCGGGGGGGATCCCTACGAGCAGTACTTC. This gives the protein CASNPHSGGDPYEQYF.

The CDR3 reads CASSQGAGGGGYTF. The CDR3 DNA follows: TGTGCCAGCAGCCAAGGAGCGGGAGGCGGCGGCTACACCTTC. The rearrangement links TRBV14 to TRBJ1-2; no firm D call. V lost 1 base and J lost 8, with 14 bases in between. The CDR3 has 14 residues. CDR1 SGHDN and CDR2 FVKESK come from the germline V gene.

V usage is TRBV5-1 and J usage is TRBJ2-7; 9 nucleotides line up with TRBD1. Germline lookup yields CDR1 SGHRS and CDR2 YFSETQ. The J segment lost 4 bases and the V segment lost 4 bases, leaving 6 bases of the junction unmatched. There are 14 residues in the CDR3. CDR3 amino acids: CASSMGQGSYEQYF. CDR3 nucleotide sequence: TGCGCCAGCAGCATGGGACAGGGTAGTTACGAGCAGTACTTC.

In this sample, this clone turned up once. The V call is TRBV7-9, the J call TRBJ1-1; TRBD1 is a possible D gene (6 bases). Germline-derived CDR1 and CDR2 are SEHNR and FQNEAQ (reference sequence). The CDR3 is 16 amino acids. Trimming stripped 7 bases from V and 1 base from J, with 19 bases between. The CDR3 region has the DNA TGTGCCAGCACCCTAACCGCCAGGGGCTCGAACACTGAAGCTTTCTTT. Encoded protein: CASTLTARGSNTEAFF.

V is TRBV7-8 and J is TRBJ2-5, with TRBD2 identical over 10 bases. Germline V gives CDR1 SGHVS, CDR2 FQNEAQ. The junction had 8 bases not matched to a gene; V was cut back by 8 bases and J by 2 bases. The CDR3 runs to 15 residues. The CDR3 loop reads CASYGTSDPQETQYF. CDR3 sequence (DNA): TGTGCCAGCTATGGGACTAGCGACCCGCAAGAGACCCAGTACTTC.

The CDR3 loop reads CASSQKWGQPRGENEQFF. Written as DNA, the CDR3 is TGCGCCAGCAGCCAAAAATGGGGACAGCCTAGAGGGGAGAATGAGCAGTTCTTC. The chain links TRBV4-1 to TRBJ2-1, with TRBD1 matching over 7 bases. Per the germline V gene, CDR1 is MGHRA and CDR2 is YSYEKL. V shed 2 bases and J 7 bases; nucleotides not matched to a gene: 17. This CDR3 is 18 amino acids long.

The J gene is TRBJ1-2, the V gene TRBV13; no clear D. Deletions cut 6 bases from V and 3 bases from J, with 14 bases between. Germline-derived CDR1 and CDR2 are PRHDT and FYEKMQ (reference sequence). The CDR3 is made up of 14 amino acids. The CDR3 is CASRPRFEDYGYTF. CDR3 nucleotides: TGTGCCAGCAGGCCCCGGTTTGAGGACTATGGCTACACCTTC.

The rearrangement uses TRBV5-1 and TRBJ2-6; no clear D. The V end was cut by 0 bases, the J end by 2 bases, with 9 bases between. The CDR3 consists of 16 residues. CDR1 and CDR2 from the germline V gene are SGHRS and YFSETQ. The CDR3, as DNA: TGCGCCAGCAGCTTGGTAGCAATTACTGGGGCCAACGTCCTGACTTTC. Protein product: CASSLVAITGANVLTF.

As concerns this clone: Other DNA sequences in the sample encode the same CDR3. V is TRBV19 and J is TRBJ2-7, with TRBD1 matching over 11 bases. Germline CDR1 reads LNHDA; CDR2 reads SQIVND (reference sequence). The CDR3 has 14 amino acids. Losses at the gene ends were 3 bases for V and 3 bases for J; bases not matched to a gene: 1. Written as DNA, the CDR3 is TGTGCCAGTAGTATGGGGACAGGGGGCTACGAGCAGTACTTC. Amino acids: CASSMGTGGYEQYF. The full variable domain, its missing parts supplied by reference TRBV19 and TRBJ2-7, is DGGITQSPKYLFRKEGQNVTLSCEQNLNHDAMYWYRQDPGQGLRLIYYSQIVNDFQKGDIAEGYSVSREKKESFPLTVTSAQKNPTAFYLCASSMGTGGYEQYFGPGTRLTVT.

The chain carries TRBV5-1 and TRBJ2-2; D is possibly TRBD2 (6 bases). CDR1 and CDR2 from the germline V gene are SGHRS and YFSETQ. The CDR3 sequence is 14 residues long. V gave up 4 bases and J gave up 1 base, with 8 bases separating them. CDR3 sequence (DNA): TGCGCCAGCAGCCTGACTAGGAACACCGGGGAGCTGTTTTTT. This sequence encodes CASSLTRNTGELFF.

The chain recombines TRBV5-1 with TRBJ2-7; D gene unclear. Trimming stripped 1 base from V and 6 bases from J, with 17 bases between. The CDR3 contains 15 residues. The germline CDR1 and CDR2 sequences are SGHRS and YFSETQ. DNA of the CDR3: TGCGCCAGCAGCTTGCGTTCCCCTTTCTCGGGCGAGCAGTACTTC. This codes for CASSLRSPFSGEQYF.

The rearrangement joins TRBV4-1 to TRBJ1-4; TRBD1 might be the D (5 bases). Looked up from germline, CDR1 is MGHRA and CDR2 is YSYEKL. This CDR3 contains 15 residues. The ends were cut back, 0 bases at V and 8 bases at J, with 13 bases in the middle. The chain's CDR3 is CASSQEGKTVEKLFF. In DNA form, the CDR3 reads TGCGCCAGCAGCCAAGAAGGGAAGACAGTCGAAAAACTGTTTTTT.

The V gene is TRBV6-5, the J gene TRBJ2-5, with TRBD2 identical over 9 bases. Germline CDR1 and CDR2: MNHEY and SVGAGI. CDR3 length: 15 residues. The junction had 11 bases not matched to a gene; V was cut back by 8 bases and J by 4 bases. CDR3 DNA sequence: TGTGCCAGCGGACGAGCGGGAGGCACCTTAGAGACCCAGTACTTC. It specifies CASGRAGGTLETQYF.

The chain combines TRBV6-1 with TRBJ1-1, with D uncertain. CDR3 length: 11 residues. Trimming took 6 bases from V and 7 from J, leaving 9 bases between them. Germline V gene sequence: CDR1 MNHNS, CDR2 SASEGT. The CDR3 bases are TGTGCCAGCAGGCAGGTACGTGAAGCTTTCTTT. It codes for CASRQVREAFF.